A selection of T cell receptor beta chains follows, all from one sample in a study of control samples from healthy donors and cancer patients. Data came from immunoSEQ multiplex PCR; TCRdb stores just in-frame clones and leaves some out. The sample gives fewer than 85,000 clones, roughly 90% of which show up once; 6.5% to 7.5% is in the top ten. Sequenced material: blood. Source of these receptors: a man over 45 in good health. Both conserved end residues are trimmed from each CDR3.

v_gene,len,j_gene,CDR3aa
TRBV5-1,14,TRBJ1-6,ASRPDGGGYNSPLH
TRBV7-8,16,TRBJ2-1,ASSPPSLRGLSYNEQF
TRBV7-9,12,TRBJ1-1,ASSQDSMNTEAF
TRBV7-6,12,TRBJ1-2,ASSDLTADYGYT
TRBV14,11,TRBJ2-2,ASSQDGIGELF
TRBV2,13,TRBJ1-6,ASSPYGDSKFTLH
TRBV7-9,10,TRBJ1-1,ASSPSAGFLG
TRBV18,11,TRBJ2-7,ASSPSRETEQY
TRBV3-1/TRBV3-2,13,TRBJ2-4,ASSQRGVAKNIQY
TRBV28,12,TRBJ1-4,ASSAGGSNEKLF
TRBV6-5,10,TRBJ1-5,ASSSLNQPQH
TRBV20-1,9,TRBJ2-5,SARAKETQY
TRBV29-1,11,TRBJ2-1,SVGPDTYNEQF
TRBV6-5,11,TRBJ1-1,ASTPDMNTEAF
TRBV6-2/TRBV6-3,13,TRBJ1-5,ASSYGQVSNQPQH
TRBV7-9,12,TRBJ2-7,ASSLGGLGYEQY
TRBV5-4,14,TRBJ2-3,ASSFNRGGSTDTQY
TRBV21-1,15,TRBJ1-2,ASSKELGHRQCYGYT
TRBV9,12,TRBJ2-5,ASSPLGTGETQY
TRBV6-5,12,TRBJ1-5,ASRYPASNQPQH
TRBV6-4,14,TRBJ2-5,ASSDSGRGGGETQY
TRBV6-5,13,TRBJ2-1,ASDLGTSGANEQF
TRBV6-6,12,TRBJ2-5,ASRGPSGGETQY
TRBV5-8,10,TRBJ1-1,ASSLRRFEAF
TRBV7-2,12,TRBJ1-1,ASRPAGGNTEAF